The entry that follows covers one TCR beta chain sequence. Germline trimming cut 3 bases from V and 4 bases from J; bases unmatched to any gene: 5. The CDR3 runs 15 residues. The germline V gene encodes CDR1 DFQATT and CDR2 SNEGSKA (reference sequence). The data are from a study of T-cell reconstitution after alpha-beta-depleted transplantation in children. Unique molecular identifiers featured in how the TCRbeta library was prepared. Each CDR3 protein is one row after TCRdb ran MiXCR on the PCR reads. Among 800,000 to 1,000,000 distinct CDR3 sequences listed, 25% to 30% were seen once. The source is a boy under two years old who had a stem cell transplant for SCID, so the T cells may come from the graft donor. The rearrangement links TRBV20-1 to TRBJ2-3; 12 bases fit TRBD2. This specimen was PBMCs, mostly from graft donor cells, taken 360 days after TCRalphabeta/CD19-depleted stem cell transplant. The chain's CDR3 is CSASPASGRADTQYF. CDR3 in DNA: TGCAGTGCTAGTCCTGCTAGCGGGAGGGCAGATACGCAGTATTTT.